The 9 T cell receptor beta chains given below trace back to one sample, sequenced in a study of cytomegalovirus exposure and HLA in healthy donors. With 60 Vbeta and 13 Jbeta primers, the PCR was carried out. Some clones are missing from TCRdb's copy, which holds only in-frame ones; the method was immunoSEQ multiplex PCR. This table holds some 75,000 clones, about 79% found once. Sequencing used PBMCs. The source of these receptors is a man between 18 and 35 years old in good health and CMV-seropositive.

The chain is built from TRBV10-2 and TRBJ2-5, with 8 bases aligning to TRBD1. The last part of the DNA fits TRBJ2-7 better; the J call may be wrong. Germline values: CDR1 WSHSY, CDR2 SAAADI. CDR3 length equals 16 residues. CDR3 region: CASSDPGQESSYEQYF. DNA for the CDR3: TGCGCCAGCAGTGACCCGGGACAGGAAAGCTCCTACGAGCAGTACTTC.

This sequence joins TRBV7-6 and TRBJ2-2; 16 bases fit TRBD2. The CDR3 has 19 residues. V dropped 5 bases and J dropped 1; count of bases not matched to a gene: 7. CDR1 and CDR2 from the germline V gene are SGHVS and FNYEAQ. CDR3 bases: TGTGCCAGCAGCACGGGACTAGCGGGAGGGGCCGGGAACACCGGGGAGCTGTTTTTT. Its protein is CASSTGLAGGAGNTGELFF.

This chain joins TRBV2 and TRBJ1-2, with D unclear. The germline V gene encodes CDR1 SNHLY and CDR2 FYNNEI. This CDR3 spans 14 amino acids. V was trimmed by 4 bases and J by 6 bases, leaving 15 bases between them. CDR3: CASSGRGLSDGYTF. The CDR3, as DNA: TGTGCCAGCAGTGGTCGGGGTCTGTCCGATGGCTACACCTTC.

The chain has TRBV28 and TRBJ2-7; D remains ambiguous. This CDR3 region has 14 residues. V lost 5 bases to trimming and J lost 2 bases, with 13 bases between them. Germline V gene lookup returns CDR1 MDHEN and CDR2 SYDVKM. The CDR3 region has the DNA TGTGCCAGCAGTATAAACATATTCACCTACGAGCAGTACTTC. As protein: CASSINIFTYEQYF.

CDR3 loop: CASSVSYRGYGYTF. The CDR3 region has the DNA TGTGCCAGCAGTGTATCGTATAGGGGCTATGGCTACACCTTC. The chain carries TRBV6-1 and TRBJ1-2; possibly TRBD1 for D (5 bases). The V and J ends lost 4 bases and 4 bases respectively, with 13 bases between them. CDR3 length: 14 amino acids. The germline V gene encodes CDR1 MNHNS and CDR2 SASEGT.

V is TRBV2 and J is TRBJ2-3; TRBD1 matches 7 bases. The germline CDR1 and CDR2 sequences are SNHLY and FYNNEI. The CDR3 runs to 16 residues. Trimming at V came to 0 bases and at J to 3 bases, leaving 6 bases not matched to a gene. The chain's CDR3 is CASSEATGFITDTQYF. CDR3 nucleotide sequence: TGTGCCAGCAGTGAAGCGACAGGGTTTATTACAGATACGCAGTATTTT.

Written as DNA, the CDR3 is TGTGCCAGTAGTATAGGGACAGGGTATGAAAAACTGTTTTTT. It yields the protein CASSIGTGYEKLFF. The chain has TRBV19 and TRBJ1-4, with 8 bases matching TRBD1. Losses at the gene ends were 1 base for V and 6 bases for J; bases not matched to a gene: 1. CDR1 and CDR2 (germline): LNHDA, SQIVND (reference sequence). There are 14 residues in the CDR3.

J is TRBJ2-1 and V is TRBV7-3; 8 nucleotides match TRBD2. The CDR3 is 14 amino acids. Germline V lookup: CDR1 SGHTA, CDR2 FQGTGA. Trimming took 5 bases from V and 3 from J; bases not matched to a gene: 3. In DNA form, the CDR3 reads TGTGCCAGCAGCATGGCGGGGGGCTACAATGAGCAGTTCTTC. Translation gives CASSMAGGYNEQFF.

The rearrangement links TRBV2 to TRBJ2-5; a possible D gene is TRBD2 (6 bases). The V gene's germline CDR1 is SNHLY and CDR2 FYNNEI. CDR3 length: 15 residues. Trimming shortened V by 5 bases and J by 5 bases, and 18 bases separated the two germline ends. CDR3 nucleotides: TGTGCCAGCAGTCCCATCTTACTAGCTGGGGAGACCCAGTACTTC. Translation: CASSPILLAGETQYF.